Presented here are 18 T cell receptor beta chains from one specimen sequenced in a study of T cells in Graves' hyperthyroidism and ophthalmopathy. RNA transcripts provided the source from which TCR beta CDR3 regions were amplified. First-round RT-PCR of the TCR CDR3 relied on the HTBI primer set. TCRdb processed the multiplex PCR reads anew with MiXCR; each CDR3 protein has one entry. The data show a few hundred thousand distinct CDR3 sequences, with about a sixth seen just once and approximately 3.5% held by the top ten. Sequences were obtained from blood. These receptors originate from a woman between 40 and 55 years old with Graves' ophthalmopathy.

This clonotype has ten or more counts. The V gene is TRBV29-1, the J gene TRBJ1-2; TRBD1 might be the D (5 bases). V lost 7 bases and J 1 base, leaving 19 bases between the germline ends. The CDR3 spans 15 residues. Germline V lookup: CDR1 SQVTM, CDR2 ANQGSEA. The CDR3 DNA follows: TGCAGCGCCCCATCATCCGGGACTGATAACTATGGCTACACCTTC. Translating it yields CSAPSSGTDNYGYTF. Supplemented by reference TRBV29-1 and TRBJ1-2, the full variable domain reads SAVISQKPSRDICQRGTSLTIQCQVDSQVTMMFWYRQQPGQSLTLIATANQGSEATYESGFVIDKFPISRPNLTFSTLTVSNMSPEDSSIYLCSAPSSGTDNYGYTFGSGTRLTVV.

This clonotype has a handful of counts. This sequence joins TRBV15 and TRBJ1-1; D not resolved. The CDR3 consists of 13 residues. The V and J ends lost 2 bases and 7 bases respectively, with 11 bases between them. Germline V CDR1 and CDR2: LNHNV, YYDKDF (reference sequence). This chain's CDR3 is CATSRLEGLEAFF. CDR3 sequence (DNA): TGTGCCACCAGCAGATTGGAAGGGCTTGAAGCTTTCTTT.

This clonotype was seen many times. V is TRBV19 and J is TRBJ1-1, with D possibly being TRBD1 (5 bases). The CDR3 consists of 13 residues. Trimming shortened V by 9 bases and J by 2 bases, and 13 bases separated the two germline ends. The germline V gene encodes CDR1 LNHDA and CDR2 SQIVND (reference sequence). As DNA, the CDR3 is TGTGCCAGCAGCACCCAGGGAAACACTGAAGCTTTCTTT. It yields the protein CASSTQGNTEAFF.

The chain joins TRBV28 to TRBJ1-2; D is possibly TRBD1 (5 bases). Trimming removed 5 bases from V and 0 bases from J, with 16 bases in between. Germline values: CDR1 MDHEN, CDR2 SYDVKM. There are 16 residues in the CDR3. The CDR3 DNA reads TGTGCCAGCAGTCCGTCGTGGGGGGGAGCTAACTATGGCTACACCTTC. This gives the protein CASSPSWGGANYGYTF.

This clonotype was detected a few times. The gene calls are TRBV6-2 or TRBV6-3 and TRBJ2-3; D is ambiguous. This CDR3 comprises 16 residues. V was pared by 4 bases and J by 2 bases, with 16 bases between. CDR1 and CDR2 from the germline V gene are MNHEY and SVGEGT. The CDR3 is CASSSPGRSPTDTQYF. Here the CDR3 DNA reads TGTGCCAGCAGTTCCCCGGGTCGGAGTCCCACAGATACGCAGTATTTT.

Ten or more counts support this clonotype. The chain carries TRBV6-1 and TRBJ1-2; D might be TRBD1 (5 bases). Trimming took 8 bases from V and 4 from J, leaving 17 bases between them. The CDR3 has 14 residues. From germline, CDR1 is MNHNS and CDR2 SASEGT. The CDR3 DNA is TGTGCCAGCCAAACCACTCGAGGGACCTATGGCTACACCTTC. Its translation is CASQTTRGTYGYTF.

The chain recombines TRBV6-1 with TRBJ1-4; 8 nucleotides align to TRBD1. CDR1 is MNHNS, CDR2 SASEGT, per germline. The CDR3 covers 14 residues. Trimming cost V 6 bases and J 7 bases; bases outside gene matches: 7. The CDR3 is CASRRTGKGEKLFF. CDR3 in DNA: TGTGCCAGCAGACGGACAGGGAAGGGTGAAAAACTGTTTTTT.

CDR3 loop: CASSYSSGGFGYTF. In nucleotides, the CDR3 is TGTGCCAGCAGTTACTCGAGTGGGGGCTTTGGCTACACCTTC. The chain recombines TRBV6-2 or TRBV6-3 with TRBJ1-2; weak D call: TRBD1 (6 bases). V was cut by 0 bases and J by 7 bases, with 12 bases left in between. The CDR3 has 14 residues. Germline V gives CDR1 MNHEY, CDR2 SVGEGT.

This clonotype was observed at least ten times. The rearrangement uses TRBV5-1 and TRBJ1-1, with D perhaps TRBD1 (6 bases). The CDR3 is 15 amino acids. Trimming took off 0 bases at V and 4 bases at J, with 13 bases between the two ends. Germline V CDR1 and CDR2: SGHRS, YFSETQ. The CDR3 bases are TGCGCCAGCAGCTTGGTAACGGGGGCGCCCACTGAAGCTTTCTTT. This translates into CASSLVTGAPTEAFF.

The rearrangement links TRBV7-3 to TRBJ2-3; D might be TRBD2 (6 bases). The CDR3 has 15 amino acids. Germline V gene data show CDR1 as SGHTA and CDR2 as FQGTGA. V lost 3 bases and J 0 bases, leaving 10 bases between the germline ends. As DNA, the CDR3 is TGTGCCAGCAGCTTTTCCGGGACTAGCACAGATACGCAGTATTTT. Its protein product is CASSFSGTSTDTQYF.

CDR3 amino acids: CASSIFLANTGELFF. The CDR3 nucleotides read TGTGCCAGTAGTATCTTTCTAGCGAACACCGGGGAGCTGTTTTTT. The chain uses TRBV19 and TRBJ2-2; no reliable D call. V was trimmed by 3 bases and J by 0 bases, leaving 8 bases between them. Germline V lookup: CDR1 LNHDA, CDR2 SQIVND (reference sequence). CDR3 size: 15 residues.

V is TRBV5-1 and J is TRBJ1-2; weak D call: TRBD1 (6 bases). Looked up from germline, CDR1 is SGHRS and CDR2 is YFSETQ. This CDR3 contains 15 residues. Trimming left V 6 bases short and J 1 base short, with 16 bases between. The CDR3 sequence is CASKDRTGFNYGYTF. Here the CDR3 DNA reads TGCGCCAGCAAGGATCGTACAGGGTTTAACTATGGCTACACCTTC.

In this sample, this clonotype turned up many times. V gene TRBV27 combines with J gene TRBJ2-1, with D unresolved. The CDR3 extends over 11 amino acids. V shed 5 bases and J shed 6 bases, with 5 bases lying between them. The germline V gene has CDR1 MNHEY and CDR2 SMNVEV (reference sequence). CDR3 residues: CASSRRNEQFF. DNA of the CDR3: TGTGCCAGCAGTCGCCGCAATGAGCAGTTCTTC.

This clonotype was picked up a small number of times. The chain combines TRBV10-3 with TRBJ2-4, with 8 bases fitting TRBD2. The length of the CDR3 is 19 residues. From germline, CDR1 is ENHRY and CDR2 SYGVKD. The V segment lost 3 bases and the J segment 1 base; nucleotides outside the gene matches: 14. CDR3 residues: CAISDSPGGPDGAKNIQYF. The CDR3 DNA follows: TGTGCCATCAGTGACTCGCCGGGAGGGCCGGATGGGGCCAAAAACATTCAGTACTTC.

This clonotype was seen a handful of times. The rearrangement links TRBV20-1 to TRBJ2-7, with 8 nucleotides matching TRBD2. J lost 6 bases, V lost 6 bases, and 13 bases had no gene match. Per germline, CDR1 DFQATT and CDR2 SNEGSKA (reference sequence). The CDR3 has 14 residues. In DNA form, the CDR3 reads TGCAGTGCAATCGGGAGGGCCGGAAGTGGCGAGCAGTACTTC. Its protein is CSAIGRAGSGEQYF.

This chain uses TRBV7-9 with TRBJ2-7; a weak D match, TRBD2 (7 bases). Germline CDR1 SEHNR, CDR2 FQNEAQ (reference sequence). The CDR3 length is 15 residues. V lost 1 base and J lost 3, with 13 bases in between. The CDR3 protein is CASSLGGGYNYEQYF. CDR3 bases: TGTGCCAGCAGCTTAGGGGGGGGCTATAACTACGAGCAGTACTTC.

The table lists this clonotype with many counts. The chain joins TRBV18 to TRBJ1-1; D gene uncertain. V gave up 8 bases and J gave up 1 base, with 11 bases separating them. Germline V gene lookup returns CDR1 KGHSH and CDR2 LQKENI. This CDR3 region has 13 residues. CDR3 sequence: CASSPQGNTEAFF. CDR3 DNA: TGTGCCAGCAGCCCGCAAGGGAACACTGAAGCTTTCTTT. Using reference TRBV18 and TRBJ1-1 for the parts outside the CDR3, the full variable domain is NAGVMQNPRHLVRRRGQEARLRCSPMKGHSHVYWYRQLPEEGLKFMVYLQKENIIDESGMPKERFSAEFPKEGPSILRIQQVVRGDSAAYFCASSPQGNTEAFFGQGTRLTVV.

Remarks on this clonotype: This may come from a read error, since a much larger clone is one base off. The chain recombines TRBV12-3 or TRBV12-4 with TRBJ2-7, with D possibly matching TRBD2 (6 bases). CDR3 length equals 15 residues. V shed 6 bases and J shed 3 bases, with 18 bases lying between them. This chain's CDR3 is CASSRRGLAHYEQYF. The CDR3 region has the DNA TGTGCCAGCAGCCGGAGGGGCCTGGCTCACTACGAGCAGTACTTC.